This entry lists 30 T cell receptor beta chains sequenced from one sample in a study (dated by TCRdb to about 2016). Libraries were made using RT-PCR. The run used an Illumina MiSeq. The raw public reads went through TCRdb reprocessing: fastp at Q25, MiXCR clone calling, in-frame beta chains kept. Duplicate CDR3 protein sequences are folded into a single record with the most common DNA and genes. Counted in this sample were more than 550,000 distinct CDR3 sequences; approximately 14% of them appeared once. The leading ten clones occupy about 3.9% of the sample. Sequencing was performed on memory CD4+ T cells from blood. Every receptor here comes from a female donor in good health, serving as a healthy control.

This clonotype was observed a handful of times. The chain carries TRBV9 and TRBJ2-1; D ambiguous. The CDR3 has 17 residues. Germline V gene sequence: CDR1 SGDLS, CDR2 YYNGEE. Trimming removed 0 bases at V and 4 bases at J, with 17 bases between. CDR3 residues: CASSVAPLWGRYNEQFF. DNA for the CDR3: TGTGCCAGCAGCGTAGCCCCCCTTTGGGGAAGGTACAATGAGCAGTTCTTC. The whole variable domain, remainder taken from reference TRBV9 and TRBJ2-1, is DSGVTQTPKHLITATGQRVTLRCSPRSGDLSVYWYQQSLDQGLQFLIQYYNGEERAKGNILERFSAQQFPDLHSELNLSSLELGDSALYFCASSVAPLWGRYNEQFFGPGTRLTVL.

The chain recombines TRBV7-8 with TRBJ2-5; 7 positions agree with TRBD2. Germline V CDR1 and CDR2: SGHVS, FQNEAQ. This CDR3 comprises 16 residues. Trimming cost V 2 bases and J 1 base; bases outside gene matches: 7. This chain's CDR3 is CASSLMVTGGQETQYF. CDR3 DNA sequence: TGTGCCAGCAGCTTAATGGTTACGGGGGGCCAAGAGACCCAGTACTTC.

For this clonotype: At one end, the junction sequence differs from germline, possibly due to a read error. V gene TRBV7-2 combines with J gene TRBJ1-2; 7 nucleotides align to TRBD1. Germline V lookup: CDR1 SGHTA, CDR2 FQGNSA. The CDR3 sequence is 14 residues long. The CDR3 is CASSSTGADYSYTF. For the CDR3, the DNA is TGTGCCAGCAGCTCAACAGGGGCCGACTATAGCTACACCTTC.

Notes on this clonotype: A much larger clonotype is one base distant, so this may be a read error. The V gene is TRBV6-5, the J gene TRBJ2-1; 8 nucleotides line up with TRBD1. The germline CDR1 and CDR2 sequences are MNHEY and SVGAGI. The junction had 14 bases not matched to a gene; V was cut back by 6 bases and J by 10 bases. CDR3 length equals 15 residues. The CDR3 is CASRPNRDRSPEQFF. Here the CDR3 DNA reads TGTGCCAGCAGACCCAACCGGGACAGGTCACCCGAGCAGTTCTTC.

This clonotype was counted only a few times. The chain couples TRBV5-1 to TRBJ2-1; a weak D match, TRBD2 (7 bases). The CDR3 consists of 16 residues. Germline lookup yields CDR1 SGHRS and CDR2 YFSETQ. V was pared by 4 bases and J by 4 bases, with 18 bases between. CDR3: CASSPRGAELYNEQFF. DNA for the CDR3: TGCGCCAGCAGCCCCCGGGGGGCGGAGCTTTACAATGAGCAGTTCTTC. Filled out from reference TRBV5-1 and TRBJ2-1, the complete variable domain reads KAGVTQTPRYLIKTRGQQVTLSCSPISGHRSVSWYQQTPGQGLQFLFEYFSETQRNKGNFPGRFSGRQFSNSRSEMNVSTLELGDSALYLCASSPRGAELYNEQFFGPGTRLTVL.

This clonotype appeared many times. The chain recombines TRBV27 with TRBJ1-4; TRBD1 might be the D (6 bases). From germline, CDR1 is MNHEY and CDR2 SMNVEV (reference sequence). The CDR3 sequence is 15 residues long. Trimming removed 5 bases at V and 7 bases at J, with 17 bases between. The CDR3 DNA sequence: TGTGCCAGCAGTACCTTACAGGGTAGGGGTGAAAAACTGTTTTTT. Its translation is CASSTLQGRGEKLFF.

CDR3 sequence reads: CSAPLGGSGANVLTF. The CDR3 DNA reads as TGCAGTGCTCCCCTGGGAGGCTCTGGGGCCAACGTCCTGACTTTC. The genes are TRBV20-1 and TRBJ2-6; D perhaps matches TRBD2 (6 bases). The germline V gene encodes CDR1 DFQATT and CDR2 SNEGSKA (reference sequence). The CDR3 extends over 15 amino acids. V lost 5 bases and J lost 0, with 11 bases in between.

The V gene is TRBV7-2, the J gene TRBJ1-1, with a weak D call TRBD1 (5 bases). The length of the CDR3 is 12 residues. With 8 bases removed from V and 5 bases from J, the gap between germline ends came to 12 bases. CDR1 SGHTA and CDR2 FQGNSA come from the germline V gene. CDR3 nucleotide sequence: TGTGCCAGCGGCGAGAGACAGACTGAAGCTTTCTTT. Its translation is CASGERQTEAFF.

This clonotype was counted many times. This chain uses TRBV5-1 with TRBJ2-5, with TRBD2 identical over 7 bases. This CDR3 contains 15 residues. The J segment lost 1 base and the V segment lost 0 bases, leaving 3 bases of the junction unmatched. Germline CDR1 SGHRS, CDR2 YFSETQ. This chain's CDR3 is CASSLGDYPQETQYF. The DNA of the CDR3 is TGCGCCAGCAGCTTGGGGGACTACCCCCAAGAGACCCAGTACTTC. The variable domain in full, with the rest retrieved from reference TRBV5-1 and TRBJ2-5, is KAGVTQTPRYLIKTRGQQVTLSCSPISGHRSVSWYQQTPGQGLQFLFEYFSETQRNKGNFPGRFSGRQFSNSRSEMNVSTLELGDSALYLCASSLGDYPQETQYFGPGTRLLVL.

In this sample, this clonotype turned up many times. This chain's CDR3 is CASNRLAGGEQFF. The CDR3 DNA reads as TGTGCCAGTAATAGACTAGCGGGGGGCGAGCAGTTCTTC. This chain joins TRBV19 and TRBJ2-1; 13 positions match TRBD2. The V and J ends lost 7 bases and 10 bases, in that order; junction bases with no gene match: 4. Germline V CDR1 and CDR2: LNHDA, SQIVND (reference sequence). The CDR3 loop spans 13 amino acids.

V and J are TRBV6-5 and TRBJ2-1; 14 positions agree with TRBD2. V was clipped by 6 bases and J by 4 bases; unmatched bases: 14. Germline V gene lookup returns CDR1 MNHEY and CDR2 SVGAGI. This CDR3 has 19 residues. CDR3: CASSRRTSGRQGVYNEQFF. The CDR3 nucleotides are TGTGCCAGCAGCCGACGGACTAGCGGGAGGCAGGGGGTGTACAATGAGCAGTTCTTC.

This clonotype appeared a few times. The chain joins TRBV5-1 to TRBJ2-5; TRBD2 matches at 11 bases. J lost 1 base, V lost 5 bases, and 4 bases had no gene match. CDR1 SGHRS and CDR2 YFSETQ come from the germline V gene. This CDR3 contains 15 residues. CDR3 nucleotide sequence: TGCGCCAGCAGAAATAGCGGGAGGGGCCAAGAGACCCAGTACTTC. Translating it yields CASRNSGRGQETQYF.

The genes are TRBV5-4 and TRBJ1-1; TRBD1 is a possible D gene (6 bases). Trimming took off 4 bases at V and 0 bases at J, with 16 bases between the two ends. This CDR3 contains 16 residues. The germline CDR1 and CDR2 sequences are SGHNT and YYREEE (reference sequence). Written as DNA, the CDR3 is TGTGCCAGCAGCCCCAGACAGGACACCATGAACACTGAAGCTTTCTTT. Protein: CASSPRQDTMNTEAFF.

This clonotype was found a few times. The chain has TRBV6-6 and TRBJ1-5, with D unresolved. Deletions cut 2 bases from V and 5 bases from J, with 7 bases between. The CDR3 totals 13 residues. Germline assignment: CDR1 MNHNY and CDR2 SVGAGI (reference sequence). The CDR3 coding sequence is TGTGCCAGCAGTTACGCTGCAGATCAGCCCCAGCATTTT. Its translation is CASSYAADQPQHF.

The rearrangement uses TRBV9 and TRBJ1-4; D unresolved. CDR3 length: 15 residues. The V and J ends lost 1 base and 8 bases respectively, with 15 bases between them. Looked up from germline, CDR1 is SGDLS and CDR2 is YYNGEE. The CDR3: CASSVLAGFGEKLFF. The CDR3 DNA reads as TGTGCCAGCAGCGTATTGGCGGGGTTTGGAGAAAAACTGTTTTTT.

The sample holds one count of this clonotype. The V gene is TRBV27, the J gene TRBJ2-1, with 7 bases that match TRBD2. From germline, CDR1 is MNHEY and CDR2 SMNVEV (reference sequence). CDR3 size: 16 residues. V lost 3 bases to trimming and J lost 0 bases; unmatched junction nucleotides: 5. The DNA of the CDR3 is TGTGCCAGCAGTTTTGTGGGGACTACCTCCTACAATGAGCAGTTCTTC. Translated, it gives CASSFVGTTSYNEQFF.

This clonotype was detected ten times or more. The V call is TRBV7-2, the J call TRBJ2-7; tentatively, D is TRBD2 (5 bases). CDR1 is SGHTA and CDR2 is FQGNSA in the germline V gene. Trimming shortened V by 5 bases and J by 6 bases, and 17 bases separated the two germline ends. The CDR3 runs to 14 residues. The DNA for the CDR3 is TGTGCCAGCAGCCCGCCCGTCGCTAGCAGCGAGCAGTACTTC. It specifies CASSPPVASSEQYF.

The chain recombines TRBV7-8 with TRBJ2-3; D possibly uses TRBD1 or TRBD2 (6 bases each). The CDR3 runs to 16 residues. The germline V and J ends were trimmed by 3 bases and 5 bases, with 18 bases remaining between them. CDR1 and CDR2 (germline): SGHVS, FQNEAQ. The CDR3 spells CASSLRWGAQKDTQYF. The CDR3 nucleotides are TGTGCCAGCAGCTTGCGTTGGGGGGCGCAAAAAGATACGCAGTATTTT.

The rearrangement uses TRBV20-1 and TRBJ1-4, with 9 positions matching TRBD1. The CDR3 has 13 amino acids. CDR1 is DFQATT and CDR2 is SNEGSKA in the germline V gene (reference sequence). Trimming removed 5 bases from V and 11 bases from J; junction bases left unmatched: 9. CDR3 bases: TGCAGTGCTCTGGGACAGGGCGGCGATAAACTGTTTTTT. Translated, it gives CSALGQGGDKLFF.

This clonotype was detected a few times. The chain recombines TRBV5-1 with TRBJ2-1, with 8 bases identical to TRBD1. V gave up 5 bases and J gave up 2 bases; unmatched junction bases: 18. Looked up from germline, CDR1 is SGHRS and CDR2 is YFSETQ. The CDR3 covers 19 residues. For the CDR3, the DNA is TGCGCCAGCAGAGCCCCGGGGGACAGGAATTATTTAGCCTACAATGAGCAGTTCTTC. It yields the protein CASRAPGDRNYLAYNEQFF.

This clonotype was seen at least ten times. V gene TRBV20-1 combines with J gene TRBJ2-3, with D possibly being TRBD1 or TRBD2 (5 bases each). The CDR3 length is 15 residues. The V gene lost 0 bases and the J gene lost 8 bases, with 18 bases spanning the gap. Per germline, CDR1 DFQATT and CDR2 SNEGSKA (reference sequence). CDR3 sequence reads: CSARDYRDPWGTQYF. In DNA form, the CDR3 reads TGCAGTGCTAGAGATTACCGGGACCCCTGGGGTACGCAGTATTTT.

The chain uses TRBV30 and TRBJ2-2; D is perhaps TRBD2 (6 bases). CDR1 is GTSNPN and CDR2 is SVGIG in the germline V gene (reference sequence). This CDR3 has 15 residues. V lost 7 bases to trimming and J lost 1 base, with 16 bases between them. The CDR3 bases are TGTGCCTTACAAAGGGGAGGTCAGAACACCGGGGAGCTGTTTTTT. Protein product: CALQRGGQNTGELFF.

This clonotype was counted only a few times. The chain is built from TRBV6-1 and TRBJ1-4, with D unresolved. Germline lookup yields CDR1 MNHNS and CDR2 SASEGT. This CDR3 is 14 amino acids long. The V end was cut by 1 base, the J end by 5 bases, with 8 bases between. The CDR3 protein is CASSEGQNNEKLFF. The CDR3 bases are TGTGCCAGCAGTGAAGGGCAAAACAATGAAAAACTGTTTTTT.

This clonotype was observed a handful of times. V gene TRBV7-2 combines with J gene TRBJ2-1; either TRBD1 or TRBD2 may fit D (5 bases each). In germline, CDR1 is SGHTA, CDR2 FQGNSA. Deletions cut 0 bases from V and 7 bases from J, with 13 bases between. The CDR3 is 15 residues long. This CDR3 is CASSLADYPGNEQFF. The CDR3, as DNA: TGTGCCAGCAGCTTAGCCGACTACCCAGGGAATGAGCAGTTCTTC.

This rearrangement joins TRBV18 to TRBJ1-2; 9 nucleotides match TRBD1. V was pared by 6 bases and J by 6 bases, with 5 bases of the junction left unmatched. The CDR3 spans 13 residues. Germline CDR1 and CDR2: KGHSH and LQKENI. The CDR3 DNA reads as TGTGCCAGCTCGGGACAGGGTGTTGATGGCTACACCTTC. Translating gives CASSGQGVDGYTF.

Only a few counts were recorded for this clonotype. V usage is TRBV20-1 and J usage is TRBJ1-2; D gene ambiguous. Germline V gene sequence: CDR1 DFQATT, CDR2 SNEGSKA (reference sequence). This CDR3 has 14 residues. Deletions cut 5 bases from V and 7 bases from J, with 20 bases between. The CDR3 reads CSAPPQDGAVGYTF. The CDR3 DNA sequence: TGCAGTGCTCCACCCCAGGACGGCGCGGTTGGCTACACCTTC.

This clonotype was counted ten times or more. The gene calls are TRBV7-2 and TRBJ2-3, with 7 positions matching TRBD2. This CDR3 comprises 14 residues. With V trimmed by 6 bases and J by 6 bases, 9 bases remained unmatched. Germline V CDR1 and CDR2: SGHTA, FQGNSA. CDR3 in DNA: TGTGCCAGCAGGTCCCGGGGGGAGTCCGATACGCAGTATTTT. Translation: CASRSRGESDTQYF.

In this sample, this clonotype turned up many times. The rearrangement uses TRBV29-1 and TRBJ1-1; tentatively, D is TRBD1 (6 bases). The germline CDR1 and CDR2 sequences are SQVTM and ANQGSEA. The length of the CDR3 is 13 residues. The V gene lost 4 bases and the J gene lost 11 bases, with 20 bases spanning the gap. This chain's CDR3 is CSVVVLQGEEAFF. CDR3 coding DNA: TGCAGCGTTGTGGTTTTACAGGGAGAAGAGGCTTTCTTT.

This clonotype was detected only a few times. The rearrangement links TRBV18 to TRBJ2-1; D gene ambiguous. There are 13 residues in the CDR3. Trimming took 6 bases from V and 6 from J, leaving 12 bases between them. Germline V lookup: CDR1 KGHSH, CDR2 LQKENI. CDR3 amino acids: CASSPASSNEQFF. CDR3 nucleotide sequence: TGTGCCAGCTCGCCCGCGTCTAGCAATGAGCAGTTCTTC.

The CDR3 region is CASSYSPESSYEQYF. The CDR3 coding sequence is TGTGCCAGCAGTTACAGCCCTGAAAGCTCCTACGAGCAGTACTTC. J is TRBJ2-7 and V is TRBV27; no reliable D call. Germline V CDR1 and CDR2: MNHEY, SMNVEV (reference sequence). The CDR3 runs to 15 residues. The V and J ends lost 4 bases and 0 bases respectively, with 13 bases between them.